Described below is a single T cell receptor (beta chain) sequence and its context. Its antigen is unknown. Unmatched junction bases numbered 23, after V lost 10 bases and J lost 5 bases. CDR1 and CDR2 (germline): SNHLY, FYNNEI. This CDR3 contains 18 residues. This sample was included in a study of blood T cells in healthy people across ages. Across the whole study: Template switching retrieved approximately one barcoded beta molecule for each two T cells. Study-level findings and limits: Unsorted PBMCs ruled out conclusive naive versus antigen-experienced comparison. Estimated diversity that came from one million T cells was considered an underestimate.

A second PCR, run for about 6 to 11 cycles, used a sample-barcoded 5' primer plus a J-beta primer mix. Every cDNA molecule carried a tag from a template-switch adaptor bearing 12 random nucleotides. TCRdb itself ran the 5' RACE reads through MiXCR, one entry per CDR3 protein. The table shows roughly 570,000 distinct CDR3 sequences, with 27% occurring only once. This clonotype was sampled from a woman aged 70-85 years in good health. The chain is built from TRBV2 and TRBJ2-5, with 9 bases identical to TRBD1. The source material was blood. The CDR3 loop reads CANNGGNNKQGAAETQYF. The CDR3 DNA reads as TGTGCCAACAATGGGGGCAACAATAAACAGGGGGCGGCTGAGACCCAGTACTTC.